These 29 T cell receptor beta chains were all obtained from the same sample, sequenced in a study of spatial heterogeneity in lung cancer. Time point described: sample taken at primary tumor resection. MiXCR, applied by TCRdb to the 5' RACE reads, yields one record per CDR3 protein. The data contain 30,000 to 45,000 distinct CDR3 sequences, approximately 3% of them singletons. This sample comprised normal lung tissue next to the tumor, obtained at surgery. Source of these receptors: a male donor with early-stage non-small cell lung cancer.

This clonotype was counted at least ten times. This chain links TRBV18 with TRBJ2-2; the D gene is possibly TRBD2 (6 bases). V was cut by 6 bases and J by 2 bases, with 16 bases left in between. Germline loops: CDR1 KGHSH, CDR2 LQKENI. The CDR3 covers 16 residues. CDR3 coding DNA: TGTGCCAGCTCTCCTCAGTCCGGGACTAACACCGGGGAGCTGTTTTTT. It codes for CASSPQSGTNTGELFF.

This clonotype showed up many times. This rearrangement joins TRBV5-5 to TRBJ2-5; D is perhaps TRBD1 or TRBD2 (5 bases each). Trimming stripped 0 bases from V and 2 bases from J, with 11 bases between. The CDR3 is 15 residues long. Per germline, CDR1 SGHKS and CDR2 YYEKEE (reference sequence). The CDR3 region has the DNA TGTGCCAGCAGCTTGGTTGGGGGTGGACAAGAGACCCAGTACTTC. This encodes CASSLVGGGQETQYF.

The chain is built from TRBV30 and TRBJ2-5; 10 nucleotides line up with TRBD2. Germline loops: CDR1 GTSNPN, CDR2 SVGIG (reference sequence). Trimming took 4 bases from V and 0 from J; bases not matched to a gene: 8. The CDR3 consists of 16 residues. CDR3 nucleotides: TGTGCCTGGACCCCGGGTAGCGGGGGGTACCAAGAGACCCAGTACTTC. Its translation: CAWTPGSGGYQETQYF.

This clonotype was seen repeatedly, ten times or more. The chain employs TRBV12-3 or TRBV12-4 and TRBJ1-5, with D possibly matching TRBD1 (5 bases). This CDR3 region has 13 residues. V shed 3 bases and J shed 5 bases, with 8 bases lying between them. The CDR3 protein is CASSFSGDQPQHF. CDR3 sequence (DNA): TGTGCCAGCAGTTTTTCGGGGGATCAGCCCCAGCATTTT.

This clonotype occurred many times. The V and J genes are TRBV28 and TRBJ2-7, with unresolved D. This CDR3 region has 13 residues. Trimming took 7 bases from V and 7 from J, leaving 17 bases between them. CDR1 MDHEN and CDR2 SYDVKM come from the germline V gene. CDR3 coding DNA: TGTGCCAGCATCGCCGGAGATTTCCTGGAGCAGTACTTC. This sequence encodes CASIAGDFLEQYF.

This clonotype was observed many times. The J gene is TRBJ2-1, the V gene TRBV11-2, with a tentative D call TRBD2 (6 bases). The V gene's germline CDR1 is SGHAT and CDR2 FQNNGV. Trimming shortened V by 0 bases and J by 5 bases, and 14 bases separated the two germline ends. The CDR3 is made up of 16 amino acids. In DNA, the CDR3 is TGTGCCAGCAGCTTAGAGCAGGGAGGAGGGAACAATGAGCAGTTCTTC. Amino acids: CASSLEQGGGNNEQFF.

This clonotype showed up just a few times. The chain combines TRBV5-1 with TRBJ2-7, with a weak D call TRBD2 (7 bases). Trimming took 6 bases from V and 6 from J, leaving 16 bases between them. CDR1 SGHRS and CDR2 YFSETQ come from the germline V gene. The CDR3 is 13 residues long. The CDR3 sequence: CASTGGASSEQYF. The CDR3 DNA sequence: TGCGCCAGCACTGGGGGGGCCTCTAGCGAGCAGTACTTC.

This clonotype came up many times. The chain joins TRBV7-2 to TRBJ1-6, with D uncertain. The CDR3 is 14 amino acids. V lost 8 bases to trimming and J lost 0 bases, with 8 bases between them. Germline lookup yields CDR1 SGHTA and CDR2 FQGNSA. The DNA for the CDR3 is TGTGCCAGCGCTAGACTCTCCTATAATTCACCCCTCCACTTT. Translated, it gives CASARLSYNSPLHF.

This clonotype was recorded many times. This chain joins TRBV5-1 and TRBJ2-1, with a possible D match to TRBD2 (5 bases). Germline V gene data show CDR1 as SGHRS and CDR2 as YFSETQ. The V end lost 5 bases, the J end lost 0 bases, and 9 bases lay between the germline ends. This CDR3 is 14 amino acids long. The CDR3 sequence: CASSMGSSYNEQFF. The CDR3 bases are TGCGCCAGCAGTATGGGGAGCTCCTACAATGAGCAGTTCTTC.

In its sample, this clonotype was seen many times. The chain joins TRBV7-6 to TRBJ2-7; no definite D call. Trimming shortened V by 4 bases and J by 5 bases, and 12 bases separated the two germline ends. The germline gives CDR1 SGHVS, CDR2 FNYEAQ. This CDR3 is built from 13 residues. The CDR3 here is CASSSGLGHEQYF. CDR3 DNA: TGTGCCAGCAGCTCAGGCTTGGGCCACGAGCAGTACTTC.

This clonotype has at least ten counts. The rearrangement joins TRBV6-2 or TRBV6-3 to TRBJ2-3; D possibly corresponds to TRBD2 (6 bases). CDR1 and CDR2 from the germline V gene are MNHEY and SVGEGT. This CDR3 comprises 18 residues. Trimming left V 2 bases short and J 2 bases short, with 20 bases between. The chain's CDR3 is CASSYPRDFEEVTDTQYF. The CDR3 DNA reads TGTGCCAGCAGTTACCCGCGGGATTTTGAGGAAGTCACAGATACGCAGTATTTT.

The table lists this clonotype with many counts. The chain employs TRBV28 and TRBJ2-3; D remains unclear. Looked up from germline, CDR1 is MDHEN and CDR2 is SYDVKM. The CDR3 loop spans 11 amino acids. Trimming pared 5 bases from V and 6 bases from J, leaving 6 bases between. CDR3: CASSVYDTQYF. DNA for the CDR3: TGTGCCAGCAGTGTTTACGATACGCAGTATTTT.

In this sample, this clonotype turned up many times. The chain is built from TRBV28 and TRBJ2-1, with 11 bases lining up with TRBD2. Trimming took 8 bases from V and 0 from J; bases not matched to a gene: 12. CDR1 and CDR2 (germline): MDHEN, SYDVKM. The CDR3 extends over 18 amino acids. CDR3 sequence (DNA): TGTGCCAGCGGGACCGGGACTAGCGGATTTAGCTCCTACAATGAGCAGTTCTTC. Translated, it gives CASGTGTSGFSSYNEQFF.

This clonotype was seen at least ten times. The rearrangement links TRBV29-1 to TRBJ2-1; 13 bases map to TRBD2. The CDR3 sequence is 14 residues long. V dropped 8 bases and J dropped 5; count of bases not matched to a gene: 6. Looked up from germline, CDR1 is SQVTM and CDR2 is ANQGSEA. CDR3 residues: CSSTGTSGDNEQFF. In DNA, the CDR3 is TGCAGCTCGACCGGGACTAGCGGGGACAATGAGCAGTTCTTC.

There are many counts of this clonotype. The genes are TRBV6-1 and TRBJ1-2, with 8 bases that match TRBD1. This CDR3 has 15 amino acids. V dropped 0 bases and J dropped 6; count of bases not matched to a gene: 6. Germline V lookup: CDR1 MNHNS, CDR2 SASEGT. The CDR3 DNA reads TGTGCCAGCAGTGAAGCCCCTGGACAGGGCAATGGCTACACCTTC. This gives the protein CASSEAPGQGNGYTF.

This clonotype was counted at least ten times. V and J are TRBV29-1 and TRBJ1-5; TRBD1 matches 10 bases. CDR1 SQVTM and CDR2 ANQGSEA come from the germline V gene. The CDR3 totals 15 residues. Trimming at V came to 7 bases and at J to 3 bases, leaving 9 bases not matched to a gene. The CDR3 here is CSATLTGGLNQPQHF. CDR3 nucleotide sequence: TGCAGCGCCACCTTGACAGGGGGCCTCAATCAGCCCCAGCATTTT.

The table lists this clonotype with many counts. This rearrangement joins TRBV21-1 to TRBJ2-2; the table's D call TRBD2 went unverified against the DNA. TRBV21-1 represents a pseudogene. The CDR3 totals 21 residues. In DNA, the CDR3 is TGTGCCAGCAGCAAAACCGGGACTAGCGGGAGGCACACTGCGAACACCGGGGAGCTGTTTTTT. Translating gives CASSKTGTSGRHTANTGELFF.

This clonotype was recorded a few times. This rearrangement joins TRBV7-9 to TRBJ2-1, with no clear D. V was cut by 1 base and J by 2 bases, with 9 bases left in between. CDR1 SEHNR and CDR2 FQNEAQ come from the germline V gene (reference sequence). This CDR3 spans 15 amino acids. In DNA, the CDR3 is TGTGCCAGCAGCTTAGTCAGCAGTACCTACAATGAGCAGTTCTTC. This translates into CASSLVSSTYNEQFF.

There are many counts of this clonotype. The chain employs TRBV20-1 and TRBJ2-4, with TRBD2 as a possible D gene (6 bases). With 4 bases removed from V and 0 bases from J, the gap between germline ends came to 7 bases. From germline, CDR1 is DFQATT and CDR2 SNEGSKA (reference sequence). This CDR3 is 13 amino acids long. The CDR3 coding sequence is TGCAGTGCTACGGGACTAGCCAAAAACATTCAGTACTTC. Translated: CSATGLAKNIQYF.

Many counts were recorded for this clonotype. J is TRBJ2-7 and V is TRBV5-1; unclear D gene. V was cut by 4 bases and J by 6 bases, with 11 bases left in between. The V gene's germline CDR1 is SGHRS and CDR2 YFSETQ. CDR3 length: 12 amino acids. CDR3 amino acids: CASSPDVGEQYF. CDR3 DNA: TGCGCCAGCAGCCCGGACGTAGGCGAGCAGTACTTC.

Many counts were recorded for this clonotype. The chain couples TRBV2 to TRBJ2-1; D uncertain. The CDR3 loop spans 15 amino acids. CDR1 SNHLY and CDR2 FYNNEI come from the germline V gene. Trimming removed 8 bases from V and 2 bases from J, with 16 bases in between. This CDR3 reads CASSEGGGAYNEQFF. The CDR3 DNA follows: TGTGCCAGCTCCGAAGGCGGCGGAGCCTACAATGAGCAGTTCTTC.

At least ten counts were recorded for this clonotype. This chain links TRBV7-2 with TRBJ2-2; D call uncertain. There are 14 residues in the CDR3. Germline CDR1 is SGHTA and CDR2 is FQGNSA. Between the trimmed V and J ends, which lost 3 bases and 0 bases, there was a span of 5 bases. The CDR3 nucleotides are TGTGCCAGCAGCTTCCGGACGAACACCGGGGAGCTGTTTTTT. Residues: CASSFRTNTGELFF.

This clonotype was counted ten times or more. The chain couples TRBV14 to TRBJ2-2, with D uncertain. The germline V and J ends were trimmed by 4 bases and 7 bases, with 16 bases remaining between them. The CDR3 consists of 15 residues. Germline V gene sequence: CDR1 SGHDN, CDR2 FVKESK. The CDR3 DNA follows: TGTGCCAGCAGCCCCCTGCCGAGTTCCGGCGGGGAGCTGTTTTTT. Its translation is CASSPLPSSGGELFF.

In this sample, this clonotype turned up many times. The chain combines TRBV28 with TRBJ2-7; D is unclear. The CDR3 spans 12 residues. The germline V and J ends were trimmed by 6 bases and 6 bases, with 12 bases remaining between them. CDR1 is MDHEN, CDR2 SYDVKM, per germline. The CDR3 DNA reads TGTGCCAGCAGCCTCCCCTTGTCCGAGCAGTACTTC. As protein: CASSLPLSEQYF.

This clonotype was recorded at least ten times. The rearrangement uses TRBV6-5 and TRBJ1-5; D might be TRBD1 (6 bases). V was cut by 6 bases and J by 6 bases, with 12 bases left in between. Germline values: CDR1 MNHEY, CDR2 SVGAGI. This CDR3 has 13 amino acids. CDR3 DNA: TGTGCCAGCAGGGGGGGGCTGGGTCAGCCCCAGCATTTT. Translating gives CASRGGLGQPQHF.

This clonotype was detected many times. The junction shows a germline mismatch at one end, possibly a read error. V usage is TRBV5-5 and J usage is TRBJ2-7; 7 bases align to TRBD1. The CDR3 totals 13 residues. Germline V gene lookup returns CDR1 SGHKS and CDR2 YYEKEE (reference sequence). This chain's CDR3 is CASNLGQTYEQYF. DNA for the CDR3: TGTGCCAGCAACTTGGGACAGACCTACGAGCAGTACTTC.

In this sample, this clonotype turned up many times. V and J are TRBV6-2 or TRBV6-3 and TRBJ1-1; a possible D gene is TRBD1 (5 bases). The CDR3 is made up of 12 amino acids. Germline assignment: CDR1 MNHEY and CDR2 SVGEGT. V was trimmed by 6 bases and J by 6 bases, leaving 11 bases between them. The CDR3 DNA reads TGTGCCAGCAGAAAACAGGAGGCTGAAGCTTTCTTT. This translates into CASRKQEAEAFF.

This clonotype was found many times. This chain uses TRBV2 with TRBJ2-1; 10 bases are shared with TRBD1. Germline CDR1 is SNHLY and CDR2 is FYNNEI. CDR3 length: 14 amino acids. J was trimmed by 4 bases and V by 7 bases; bases with no gene match: 4. The DNA for the CDR3 is TGTGCCAGCAATCCGGACAGGGGGTACAATGAGCAGTTCTTC. Protein product: CASNPDRGYNEQFF.

This clonotype showed up just a few times. The V call is TRBV28, the J call TRBJ2-7; tentatively, D is TRBD1 or TRBD2 (5 bases each). Trimming pared 2 bases from V and 5 bases from J, leaving 10 bases between. The CDR3 length is 13 residues. Germline CDR1 MDHEN, CDR2 SYDVKM. The CDR3 region has the DNA TGTGCCAGCAGTTTAGGGGGTAGGGACGAGCAGTACTTC. Translated, it gives CASSLGGRDEQYF.